These 29 T cell receptor beta chains share one sample of origin, sequenced in a study of T cell changes during pregnancy in multiple sclerosis. Generated by immunoSEQ multiplex PCR, the TCRdb table keeps only in-frame clones and is missing some. The sample contains roughly 120,000 clones, around 93% of which appear only once. Sequencing was performed on peripheral blood, taken before pregnancy. The receptors stem from a female donor with multiple sclerosis, enrolled in a pregnancy study.

About this clone itself: The junction does not match germline at one end; this may be a read error. The rearrangement links TRBV7-3 to TRBJ1-2; 10 bases are shared with TRBD1. Per germline, CDR1 SGHTA and CDR2 FQGTGA. There are 16 residues in the CDR3. The CDR3 nucleotides read TGTGCCAGCAGCCCGACAGGGGGCACGAAAGTGGATGGCCACACCTTC. Translation: CASSPTGGTKVDGHTF.

CDR3 in DNA: TGTGCCAGCAGTTACTCGAGAGGGTCCTACGAGCAGTACTTC. It yields the protein CASSYSRGSYEQYF. The chain carries TRBV6-6 and TRBJ2-7; weak D call: TRBD2 (5 bases). CDR1 MNHNY and CDR2 SVGAGI come from the germline V gene (reference sequence). The germline V and J ends were trimmed by 0 bases and 1 base, with 7 bases remaining between them. This CDR3 has 14 residues.

A few counts support this clone. The V call is TRBV10-1, the J call TRBJ2-1; D is undetermined. The CDR3 spans 13 residues. V gave up 2 bases and J gave up 6 bases, with 8 bases separating them. CDR1 is WNHNN, CDR2 SYGVQD, per germline (reference sequence). CDR3 region: CASSERRGNEQFF. CDR3 DNA sequence: TGCGCCAGCAGTGAGAGACGCGGCAATGAGCAGTTCTTC.

The chain carries TRBV7-8 and TRBJ1-4, with TRBD1 matching 7 bases. Trimming cost V 1 base and J 0 bases; bases outside gene matches: 8. CDR3 length: 18 amino acids. Germline V CDR1 and CDR2: SGHVS, FQNEAQ. This chain's CDR3 is CASSLGPWDSATNEKLFF. CDR3 nucleotide sequence: TGTGCCAGCAGCTTAGGGCCCTGGGACAGCGCAACTAATGAAAAACTGTTTTTT.

V usage is TRBV9 and J usage is TRBJ2-5; 9 nucleotides match TRBD2. CDR1 and CDR2 (germline): SGDLS, YYNGEE. V lost 2 bases, J lost 1 base, and 9 bases stayed unmatched. The CDR3 contains 17 residues. The CDR3 region has the DNA TGTGCCAGCAGCGTTGGGGGATTAGCGGGAGTCCAAGAGACCCAGTACTTC. Amino acid sequence: CASSVGGLAGVQETQYF.

This clone was seen only once. The chain employs TRBV5-4 and TRBJ1-2; D remains unclear. Germline V gene lookup returns CDR1 SGHNT and CDR2 YYREEE (reference sequence). Trimming shortened V by 4 bases and J by 0 bases, and 10 bases separated the two germline ends. The CDR3 sequence is 14 residues long. CDR3 sequence: CASSLWEANYGYTF. The CDR3 region has the DNA TGTGCCAGCAGCCTTTGGGAGGCTAACTATGGCTACACCTTC. Drawing the rest from reference TRBV5-4 and TRBJ1-2, the complete variable domain is ETGVTQSPTHLIKTRGQQVTLRCSSQSGHNTVSWYQQALGQGPQFIFQYYREEENGRGNFPPRFSGLQFPNYSSELNVNALELDDSALYLCASSLWEANYGYTFGSGTRLTVV.

The genes are TRBV29-1 and TRBJ1-1; 7 bases align to TRBD1. The CDR3 consists of 13 residues. The V gene end was trimmed by 7 bases and the J gene end by 2 bases; junction bases not matched to a gene: 7. Germline lookup yields CDR1 SQVTM and CDR2 ANQGSEA. The CDR3 spells CSGSTGFNTEAFF. The DNA of the CDR3 is TGCAGCGGATCGACAGGGTTTAACACTGAAGCTTTCTTT.

CDR3 loop: CASRATPSTDTQYF. DNA for the CDR3: TGTGCCAGCAGGGCGACACCTAGCACAGATACGCAGTATTTT. The V call is TRBV6-5, the J call TRBJ2-3; D gene uncertain. The length of the CDR3 is 14 residues. The V gene's germline CDR1 is MNHEY and CDR2 SVGAGI. Trimming pared 6 bases from V and 0 bases from J, leaving 10 bases between.

The V and J genes are TRBV6-1 and TRBJ2-5; a weak D match, TRBD2 (5 bases). Germline-derived CDR1 and CDR2 are MNHNS and SASEGT. V lost 4 bases to trimming and J lost 2 bases, with 11 bases between them. There are 14 residues in the CDR3. CDR3 protein: CASSGGLVQETQYF. The CDR3 bases are TGTGCCAGCAGTGGAGGACTTGTTCAAGAGACCCAGTACTTC.

This chain connects TRBV7-6 to TRBJ1-1, with D tentatively TRBD1 (6 bases). CDR1 SGHVS and CDR2 FNYEAQ come from the germline V gene. The CDR3 is made up of 16 amino acids. V gave up 1 base and J gave up 4 bases, with 16 bases separating them. The CDR3 is CASSLDRGGAGTEAFF. The CDR3 DNA is TGTGCCAGCAGCTTAGATCGGGGGGGGGCGGGCACTGAAGCTTTCTTT.

The chain uses TRBV7-3 and TRBJ2-1, with 8 positions matching TRBD2. V trimming: 3 bases; J trimming: 5 bases; junction bases outside the gene matches: 12. CDR1 is SGHTA, CDR2 FQGTGA, per germline. The CDR3 covers 17 residues. The CDR3 DNA follows: TGTGCCAGCAGCTTTAACGGGAGGGCCTCCCTCCACAATGAGCAGTTCTTC. Amino acids: CASSFNGRASLHNEQFF.

The chain has TRBV5-1 and TRBJ2-1; 15 positions agree with TRBD2. This CDR3 contains 17 residues. After removal of 4 bases from V and 7 bases from J, the junction contained 9 bases not matched to a gene. CDR1 is SGHRS and CDR2 is YFSETQ in the germline V gene. The CDR3 reads CASSREPGLAGGNEQFF. In DNA form, the CDR3 reads TGCGCCAGCAGCCGAGAACCGGGACTAGCGGGGGGAAATGAGCAGTTCTTC.

The chain combines TRBV28 with TRBJ2-7; 11 bases agree with TRBD2. Trimming cost V 6 bases and J 3 bases; bases outside gene matches: 10. This CDR3 is 16 amino acids long. The germline gives CDR1 MDHEN, CDR2 SYDVKM. The CDR3 bases are TGTGCCAGCAGGGGGGGCCGACTAGCGGGGCTCTACGAGCAGTACTTC. It codes for CASRGGRLAGLYEQYF.

J is TRBJ2-7 and V is TRBV27; TRBD1 might be the D (6 bases). V was cut by 2 bases and J by 2 bases, with 22 bases left in between. Looked up from germline, CDR1 is MNHEY and CDR2 is SMNVEV (reference sequence). The CDR3 totals 18 residues. The CDR3 bases are TGTGCCAGCAGTTTACTAGCTAAATTCACCGGGACACCCTACGAGCAGTACTTC. Translated: CASSLLAKFTGTPYEQYF.

This chain links TRBV7-9 with TRBJ1-2, with TRBD1 matching over 9 bases. The germline gives CDR1 SEHNR, CDR2 FQNEAQ (reference sequence). V dropped 5 bases and J dropped 8; count of bases not matched to a gene: 15. CDR3 length equals 16 residues. The CDR3 coding sequence is TGTGCCAGCAGCCCCCCCTTACAGGGGGCTGATCGGGGCTACACCTTC. Amino acids: CASSPPLQGADRGYTF.

The chain combines TRBV19 with TRBJ1-5; 7 positions agree with TRBD1. The length of the CDR3 is 14 residues. Germline CDR1 reads LNHDA; CDR2 reads SQIVND (reference sequence). J gave up 7 bases and V 5 bases, and 8 bases lay outside the gene matches. The CDR3 is CASSFDRDGQPQHF. The DNA for the CDR3 is TGTGCCAGTAGTTTTGACAGGGACGGGCAGCCCCAGCATTTT. The full variable domain, in which reference TRBV19 and TRBJ1-5 provide the parts outside the CDR3, is DGGITQSPKYLFRKEGQNVTLSCEQNLNHDAMYWYRQDPGQGLRLIYYSQIVNDFQKGDIAEGYSVSREKKESFPLTVTSAQKNPTAFYLCASSFDRDGQPQHFGDGTRLSIL.

The chain is built from TRBV10-3 and TRBJ1-5; D ambiguous. Germline CDR1 reads ENHRY; CDR2 reads SYGVKD. The CDR3 runs to 14 residues. The germline V and J ends were trimmed by 3 bases and 8 bases, with 14 bases remaining between them. The CDR3 here is CAISEVGVREPQHF. DNA for the CDR3: TGTGCCATCAGTGAAGTCGGGGTACGGGAGCCCCAGCATTTT.

This clone was observed a single time. The chain carries TRBV9 and TRBJ1-1; maybe TRBD1 (5 bases). The length of the CDR3 is 13 residues. V was shortened by 0 bases and J by 10 bases, with 13 bases between the two germline ends. CDR1 is SGDLS and CDR2 is YYNGEE in the germline V gene. The CDR3 DNA follows: TGTGCCAGCAGCGTAGCGGGGGATTCCGTAGCTTTCTTT. It specifies CASSVAGDSVAFF. The whole variable domain, remainder taken from reference TRBV9 and TRBJ1-1, is DSGVTQTPKHLITATGQRVTLRCSPRSGDLSVYWYQQSLDQGLQFLIQYYNGEERAKGNILERFSAQQFPDLHSELNLSSLELGDSALYFCASSVAGDSVAFFGQGTRLTVV.

V is TRBV7-8 and J is TRBJ1-1, with TRBD1 matching over 9 bases. The CDR3 extends over 16 amino acids. V was clipped by 7 bases and J by 0 bases; unmatched bases: 9. Germline CDR1 reads SGHVS; CDR2 reads FQNEAQ. DNA of the CDR3: TGTGCCAGCACCCAGACAGGGGGGGCCGTGAACACTGAAGCTTTCTTT. Its protein is CASTQTGGAVNTEAFF.

The rearrangement joins TRBV5-1 to TRBJ2-5; tentative D call: TRBD2 (6 bases). The ends were cut back, 2 bases at V and 5 bases at J, with 16 bases in the middle. This CDR3 has 15 residues. The germline CDR1 and CDR2 sequences are SGHRS and YFSETQ. The CDR3 DNA reads as TGCGCCAGCAGCTTTGGAGTCGGAGGAGGGGAGACCCAGTACTTC. As protein: CASSFGVGGGETQYF.

This chain connects TRBV9 to TRBJ1-1; D may be TRBD1 (5 bases). Germline V CDR1 and CDR2: SGDLS, YYNGEE. Between the trimmed V and J ends, which lost 4 bases and 4 bases, there was a span of 14 bases. This CDR3 is built from 14 residues. The CDR3 DNA sequence: TGTGCCAGCAGCCCGCAAACAGGTTCCACTGAAGCTTTCTTT. Protein sequence: CASSPQTGSTEAFF. Filled out from reference TRBV9 and TRBJ1-1, the complete variable domain reads DSGVTQTPKHLITATGQRVTLRCSPRSGDLSVYWYQQSLDQGLQFLIQYYNGEERAKGNILERFSAQQFPDLHSELNLSSLELGDSALYFCASSPQTGSTEAFFGQGTRLTVV.

J is TRBJ2-7 and V is TRBV18; D gene unclear. The CDR3 is made up of 15 amino acids. The ends were cut back, 1 base at V and 0 bases at J, with 10 bases in the middle. CDR1 is KGHSH, CDR2 LQKENI, per germline. The CDR3 DNA sequence: TGTGCCAGCTCACCACGGCCCCAAAGCTCCTACGAGCAGTACTTC. Its protein is CASSPRPQSSYEQYF.

This rearrangement joins TRBV2 to TRBJ1-1, with D perhaps TRBD1 (5 bases). The germline V gene has CDR1 SNHLY and CDR2 FYNNEI. The CDR3 covers 14 residues. The V end lost 8 bases, the J end lost 0 bases, and 13 bases lay between the germline ends. The CDR3 here is CASGAGRLNTEAFF. The CDR3 DNA reads TGTGCCAGCGGGGCGGGACGGCTGAACACTGAAGCTTTCTTT.

J is TRBJ2-4 and V is TRBV30, with D possibly being TRBD2 (6 bases). From germline, CDR1 is GTSNPN and CDR2 SVGIG (reference sequence). V dropped 4 bases and J dropped 2 bases, with 18 bases sitting between them. This CDR3 has 16 residues. CDR3 in DNA: TGTGCCTGGACCGGATCCCTGGGGAGGACCAAAAACATTCAGTACTTC. This codes for CAWTGSLGRTKNIQYF.

CDR3 amino acids: CASSWDREDTEAFF. The CDR3 DNA sequence: TGTGCCAGTAGCTGGGACAGGGAGGACACTGAAGCTTTCTTT. The chain is built from TRBV19 and TRBJ1-1, with 9 bases matching TRBD1. Germline V gives CDR1 LNHDA, CDR2 SQIVND (reference sequence). The trim removed 6 bases at V and 3 bases at J, leaving 5 bases unmatched. The CDR3 runs 14 residues.

This chain joins TRBV2 and TRBJ2-3; 13 bases match TRBD2. The germline gives CDR1 SNHLY, CDR2 FYNNEI. V lost 7 bases, J lost 3 bases, and 4 bases stayed unmatched. The CDR3 loop spans 15 amino acids. CDR3 sequence: CASKPLAGGTDTQYF. The CDR3, as DNA: TGTGCCAGCAAACCACTAGCGGGGGGGACAGATACGCAGTATTTT. Complete variable domain (other parts from reference TRBV2 and TRBJ2-3): EPEVTQTPSHQVTQMGQEVILRCVPISNHLYFYWYRQILGQKVEFLVSFYNNEISEKSEIFDDQFSVERPDGSNFTLKIRSTKLEDSAMYFCASKPLAGGTDTQYFGPGTRLTVL.

The chain combines TRBV28 with TRBJ2-1; D is possibly TRBD2 (5 bases). V lost 6 bases and J 9 bases, leaving 18 bases between the germline ends. CDR3 length: 14 amino acids. Germline values: CDR1 MDHEN, CDR2 SYDVKM. CDR3 amino acids: CASRPMPGMGEQFF. CDR3 DNA sequence: TGTGCCAGCAGACCCATGCCGGGGATGGGTGAGCAGTTCTTC. The full variable domain, with the rest looked up from reference TRBV28 and TRBJ2-1, is DVKVTQSSRYLVKRTGEKVFLECVQDMDHENMFWYRQDPGLGLRLIYFSYDVKMKEKGDIPEGYSVSREKKERFSLILESASTNQTSMYLCASRPMPGMGEQFFGPGTRLTVL.

The genes are TRBV2 and TRBJ1-5; D gene unclear. Per the germline V gene, CDR1 is SNHLY and CDR2 is FYNNEI. Trimming removed 4 bases from V and 5 bases from J, with 15 bases in between. The CDR3 is 15 amino acids. CDR3 amino acids: CASSVSPKSDQPQHF. The CDR3 DNA reads as TGTGCCAGCAGTGTAAGTCCCAAAAGCGATCAGCCCCAGCATTTT.

The J gene is TRBJ2-3, the V gene TRBV25-1; TRBD2 matches at 7 bases. Looked up from germline, CDR1 is MGHDK and CDR2 is SYGVNS. With 1 base clipped from V and 15 bases from J, the junction kept 10 bases outside the gene matches. This CDR3 contains 13 residues. The CDR3 loop reads CASSESGASGSYF. The CDR3 coding sequence is TGTGCCAGCAGTGAATCTGGGGCTAGCGGTTCCTATTTT.